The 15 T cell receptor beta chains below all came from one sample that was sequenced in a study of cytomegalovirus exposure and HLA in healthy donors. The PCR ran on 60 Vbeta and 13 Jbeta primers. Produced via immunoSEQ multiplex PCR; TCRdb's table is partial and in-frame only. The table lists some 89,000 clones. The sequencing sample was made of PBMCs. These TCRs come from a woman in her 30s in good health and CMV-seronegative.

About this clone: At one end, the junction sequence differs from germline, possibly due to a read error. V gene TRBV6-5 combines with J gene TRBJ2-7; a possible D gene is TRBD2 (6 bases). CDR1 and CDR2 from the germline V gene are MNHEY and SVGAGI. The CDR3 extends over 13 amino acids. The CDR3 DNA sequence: TGTGCCAGCAGTTACACTAGCTCCCACGAGCAGTACTTC. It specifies CASSYTSSHEQYF.

The CDR3 DNA reads TGCGCCAGCAGCCCCCATAGTACCGGGGAGCTGTTTTTT. Translation: CASSPHSTGELFF. This chain connects TRBV5-1 to TRBJ2-2; D is unresolved. V gave up 4 bases and J gave up 5 bases, with 9 bases separating them. Germline loops: CDR1 SGHRS, CDR2 YFSETQ. The CDR3 covers 13 residues.

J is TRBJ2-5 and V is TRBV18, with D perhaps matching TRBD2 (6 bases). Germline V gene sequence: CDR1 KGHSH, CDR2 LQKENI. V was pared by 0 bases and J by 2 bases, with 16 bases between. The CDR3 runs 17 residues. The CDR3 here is CASSPPVTLGTQETQYF. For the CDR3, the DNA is TGTGCCAGCTCACCACCCGTGACGCTGGGGACTCAAGAGACCCAGTACTTC.

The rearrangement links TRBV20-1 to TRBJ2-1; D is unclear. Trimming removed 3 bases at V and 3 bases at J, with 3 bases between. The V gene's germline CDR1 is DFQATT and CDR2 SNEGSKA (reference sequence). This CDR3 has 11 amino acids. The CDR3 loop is CSASNYNEQFF. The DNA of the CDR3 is TGCAGTGCTAGTAACTACAATGAGCAGTTCTTC.

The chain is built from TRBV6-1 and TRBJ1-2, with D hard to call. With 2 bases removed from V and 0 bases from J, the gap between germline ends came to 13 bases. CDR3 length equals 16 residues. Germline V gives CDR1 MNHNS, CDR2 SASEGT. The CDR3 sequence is CASSESEEFANYGYTF. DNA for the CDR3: TGTGCCAGCAGTGAATCGGAGGAGTTCGCTAACTATGGCTACACCTTC.

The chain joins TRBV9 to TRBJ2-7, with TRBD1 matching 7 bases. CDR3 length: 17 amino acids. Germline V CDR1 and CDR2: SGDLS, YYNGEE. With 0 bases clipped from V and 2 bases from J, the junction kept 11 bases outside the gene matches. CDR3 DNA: TGTGCCAGCAGCGTAGCTGGGGACAGCGGACCAGCCTACGAGCAGTACTTC. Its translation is CASSVAGDSGPAYEQYF. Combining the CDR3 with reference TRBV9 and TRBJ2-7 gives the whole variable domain DSGVTQTPKHLITATGQRVTLRCSPRSGDLSVYWYQQSLDQGLQFLIQYYNGEERAKGNILERFSAQQFPDLHSELNLSSLELGDSALYFCASSVAGDSGPAYEQYFGPGTRLTVT.

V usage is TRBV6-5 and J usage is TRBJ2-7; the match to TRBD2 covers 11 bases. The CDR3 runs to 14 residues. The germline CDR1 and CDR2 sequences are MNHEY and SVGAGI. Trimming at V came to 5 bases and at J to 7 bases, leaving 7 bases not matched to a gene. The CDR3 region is CASSPVLAGGEQYF. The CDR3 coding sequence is TGTGCCAGCAGTCCGGTCCTAGCGGGAGGTGAGCAGTACTTC.

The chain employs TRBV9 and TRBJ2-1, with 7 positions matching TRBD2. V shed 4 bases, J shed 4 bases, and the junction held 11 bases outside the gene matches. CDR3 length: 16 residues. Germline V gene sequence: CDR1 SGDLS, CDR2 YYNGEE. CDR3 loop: CASSQGGADRYNEQFF. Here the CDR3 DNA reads TGTGCCAGCAGCCAGGGAGGGGCAGACCGGTACAATGAGCAGTTCTTC.

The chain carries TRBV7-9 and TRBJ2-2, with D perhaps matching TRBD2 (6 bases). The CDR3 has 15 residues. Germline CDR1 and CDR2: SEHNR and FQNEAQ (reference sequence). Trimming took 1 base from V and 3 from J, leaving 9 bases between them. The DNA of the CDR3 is TGTGCCAGCAGCTTAGACGGGGGTTACACCGGGGAGCTGTTTTTT. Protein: CASSLDGGYTGELFF. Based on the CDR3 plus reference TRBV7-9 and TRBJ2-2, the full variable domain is DTGVSQNPRHKITKRGQNVTFRCDPISEHNRLYWYRQTLGQGPEFLTYFQNEAQLEKSRLLSDRFSAERPKGSFSTLEIQRTEQGDSAMYLCASSLDGGYTGELFFGEGSRLTVL.

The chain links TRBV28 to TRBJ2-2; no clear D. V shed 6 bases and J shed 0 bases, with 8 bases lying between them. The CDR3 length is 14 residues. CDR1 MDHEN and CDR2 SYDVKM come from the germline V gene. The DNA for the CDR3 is TGTGCCAGCAGGCCGACACCGAACACCGGGGAGCTGTTTTTT. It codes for CASRPTPNTGELFF.

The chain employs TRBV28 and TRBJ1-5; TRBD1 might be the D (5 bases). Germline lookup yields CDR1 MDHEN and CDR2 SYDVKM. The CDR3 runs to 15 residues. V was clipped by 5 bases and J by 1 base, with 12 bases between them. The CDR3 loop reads CASSPVGLSNQPQHF. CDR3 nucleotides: TGTGCCAGCAGTCCTGTGGGGCTAAGCAATCAGCCCCAGCATTTT.

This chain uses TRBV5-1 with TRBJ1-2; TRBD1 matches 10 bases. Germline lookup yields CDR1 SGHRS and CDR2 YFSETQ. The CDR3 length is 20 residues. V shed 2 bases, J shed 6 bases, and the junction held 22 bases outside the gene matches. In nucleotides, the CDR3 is TGCGCCAGCAGCTTTAGGTCGGCGATATTACCAGGACAGGGGGGCAATGGCTACACCTTC. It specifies CASSFRSAILPGQGGNGYTF. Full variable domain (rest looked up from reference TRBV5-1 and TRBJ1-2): KAGVTQTPRYLIKTRGQQVTLSCSPISGHRSVSWYQQTPGQGLQFLFEYFSETQRNKGNFPGRFSGRQFSNSRSEMNVSTLELGDSALYLCASSFRSAILPGQGGNGYTFGSGTRLTVV.

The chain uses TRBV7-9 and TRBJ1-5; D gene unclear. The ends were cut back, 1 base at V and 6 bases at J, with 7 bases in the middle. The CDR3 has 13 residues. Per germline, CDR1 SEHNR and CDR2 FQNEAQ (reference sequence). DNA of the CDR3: TGTGCCAGCAGCTTAGATCACGGTCAGCCCCAGCATTTT. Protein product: CASSLDHGQPQHF.

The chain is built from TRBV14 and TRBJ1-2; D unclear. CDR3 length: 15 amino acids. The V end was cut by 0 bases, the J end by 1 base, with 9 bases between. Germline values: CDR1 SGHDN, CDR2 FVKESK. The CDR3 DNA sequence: TGTGCCAGCAGCCAAGATCGGCAGGTTAACTATGGCTACACCTTC. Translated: CASSQDRQVNYGYTF.

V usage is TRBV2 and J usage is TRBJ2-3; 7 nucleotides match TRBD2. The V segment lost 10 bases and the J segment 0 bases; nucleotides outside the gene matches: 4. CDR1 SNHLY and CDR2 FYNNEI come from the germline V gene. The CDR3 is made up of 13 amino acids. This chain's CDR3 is CATQAGSTDTQYF. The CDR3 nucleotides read TGTGCCACCCAAGCGGGGAGCACAGATACGCAGTATTTT.